These 15 T cell receptor beta chains were sequenced from one sample in a study of OX40 agonist ivuxolimab in advanced cancers. Libraries were prepared through the immunoSEQ multiplex PCR assay. TCRdb took over this immuneACCESS table, retaining in-frame rearrangements with V and J assigned. Such tables are incomplete; in checked studies, under half of the missing clones stem from an unresolved V gene, and the remainder is unexplained. In this sample the table shows more than 75,000 clones, around 90% of which occur a single time. The biggest ten clones account for around 0.71% of the sample. Sequencing was performed on CD4+ or CD8+ T cells sorted from blood, taken in a trial of the OX40 agonist ivuxolimab. The receptors derive from an adult with an advanced solid tumor such as melanoma, head and neck, liver or kidney cancer.

The chain links TRBV7-8 to TRBJ2-7, with D hard to call. The CDR3 loop spans 15 amino acids. From germline, CDR1 is SGHVS and CDR2 FQNEAQ. The V end was cut by 1 base, the J end by 0 bases, with 10 bases between. In nucleotides, the CDR3 is TGTGCCAGCAGCTTAGACGGCCGATTCTCCTACGAGCAGTACTTC. Its protein is CASSLDGRFSYEQYF. Filled out from reference TRBV7-8 and TRBJ2-7, the complete variable domain reads GAGVSQSPRYKVAKRGQDVALRCDPISGHVSLFWYQQALGQGPEFLTYFQNEAQLDKSGLPSDRFFAERPEGSVSTLKIQRTQQEDSAVYLCASSLDGRFSYEQYFGPGTRLTVT.

V gene TRBV10-3 combines with J gene TRBJ2-7, with 9 bases lining up with TRBD2. This CDR3 is built from 13 residues. Germline loops: CDR1 ENHRY, CDR2 SYGVKD. The V gene end was trimmed by 6 bases and the J gene end by 7 bases; junction bases not matched to a gene: 7. In DNA, the CDR3 is TGTGCCATCAGCTCGGGACTAGCAGGTGAGCAGTACTTC. This sequence encodes CAISSGLAGEQYF.

The genes are TRBV7-2 and TRBJ2-5, with D tentatively TRBD1 (5 bases). Trimming shortened V by 1 base and J by 5 bases, and 11 bases separated the two germline ends. The CDR3 consists of 14 residues. From germline, CDR1 is SGHTA and CDR2 FQGNSA. Written as DNA, the CDR3 is TGTGCCAGCAGCTTAGTATCAGGGTCGGAGACCCAGTACTTC. Translation gives CASSLVSGSETQYF. Full variable domain (remainder filled in from reference TRBV7-2 and TRBJ2-5): GAGVSQSPSNKVTEKGKDVELRCDPISGHTALYWYRQSLGQGLEFLIYFQGNSAPDKSGLPSDRFSAERTGGSVSTLTIQRTQQEDSAVYLCASSLVSGSETQYFGPGTRLLVL.

About this clone itself: Relative to the germline gene, one junction end is altered; a read error may explain this. This same CDR3 is encoded by further DNA sequences in the sample. The chain couples TRBV6-5 to TRBJ1-1; 7 nucleotides align to TRBD1. The CDR3 has 16 amino acids. Germline V lookup: CDR1 MNHEY, CDR2 SVGAGI. The CDR3 bases are TGTGCCAGCAGTTACTCGAGTGGGACAGTGAACACCGAAGCTTTCTTT. It yields the protein CASSYSSGTVNTEAFF.

The V gene is TRBV19, the J gene TRBJ1-5, with 10 bases that match TRBD1. The CDR3 has 20 amino acids. Losses at the gene ends were 3 bases for V and 1 base for J; bases not matched to a gene: 15. In germline, CDR1 is LNHDA, CDR2 SQIVND (reference sequence). The CDR3 reads CASSINGGRDRGRSNQPQHF. Written as DNA, the CDR3 is TGTGCCAGTAGTATTAACGGTGGACGTGACAGGGGGCGAAGCAATCAGCCCCAGCATTTT.

CDR3 in amino acids: CASTVTNNYGYTF. CDR3 nucleotide sequence: TGTGCCAGCACCGTGACAAACAACTATGGCTACACCTTC. The rearrangement joins TRBV6-6 to TRBJ1-2; D uncertain. CDR1 MNHNY and CDR2 SVGAGI come from the germline V gene (reference sequence). V was trimmed by 7 bases and J by 2 bases, leaving 11 bases between them. This CDR3 comprises 13 residues.

This clone has a handful of counts. The rearrangement links TRBV5-1 to TRBJ1-1, with D tentatively TRBD1 (5 bases). Germline CDR1 and CDR2: SGHRS and YFSETQ. The CDR3 length is 14 residues. Trimming cost V 0 bases and J 1 base, with 7 bases left between them. The chain's CDR3 is CASSLEGPNTEAFF. The DNA for the CDR3 is TGCGCCAGCAGCTTGGAGGGACCGAACACTGAAGCTTTCTTT.

The CDR3: CASSDRRLTYGYTF. CDR3 coding DNA: TGTGCCAGCAGTGACAGGAGACTCACCTATGGCTACACCTTC. V is TRBV6-6 and J is TRBJ1-2; tentatively, D is TRBD1 (6 bases). CDR3 length: 14 amino acids. V was pared by 5 bases and J by 4 bases, with 14 bases between. Germline assignment: CDR1 MNHNY and CDR2 SVGAGI (reference sequence).

The gene calls are TRBV6-1 and TRBJ1-2; a possible D gene is TRBD1 (5 bases). The length of the CDR3 is 13 residues. The V gene's germline CDR1 is MNHNS and CDR2 SASEGT. V gave up 6 bases and J gave up 4 bases, with 12 bases separating them. CDR3 bases: TGTGCCAGCAGCGCTCCAGGGTCCTATGGCTACACCTTC. Its protein product is CASSAPGSYGYTF.

This clone came up once. V is TRBV6-5 and J is TRBJ2-3; TRBD1 matches at 10 bases. Germline assignment: CDR1 MNHEY and CDR2 SVGAGI. Losses at the gene ends were 4 bases for V and 4 bases for J; bases not matched to a gene: 5. There are 15 residues in the CDR3. The CDR3 coding sequence is TGTGCCAGCAGTTTCTCTGGGACAGGGGCAGATACGCAGTATTTT. It translates to CASSFSGTGADTQYF.

The genes are TRBV12-1 and TRBJ2-7. TRBV12-1 is noted as a pseudogene. The CDR3 sequence is 13 residues long. The CDR3 nucleotides read TGTGCCAGCAGCGGGGATGTAACCTACGAGCAGTACTTC. Its protein is CASSGDVTYEQYF.

V is TRBV7-8 and J is TRBJ1-2; a weak D match, TRBD1 (5 bases). V dropped 5 bases and J dropped 4 bases, with 11 bases sitting between them. Germline CDR1 SGHVS, CDR2 FQNEAQ. CDR3 size: 13 residues. The CDR3 coding sequence is TGTGCCAGCAGCCAGCAGGGTGCCTATGGCTACACCTTC. Its translation is CASSQQGAYGYTF.

This chain connects TRBV4-1 to TRBJ2-1; maybe TRBD2 (6 bases). V shed 3 bases and J shed 10 bases, with 19 bases lying between them. Germline CDR1 is MGHRA and CDR2 is YSYEKL. The CDR3 contains 15 residues. CDR3 nucleotide sequence: TGCGCCAGCAGCCAGGGCGGGGTGACTAGTGGGGAGCAGTTCTTC. Encoded protein: CASSQGGVTSGEQFF.

The chain has TRBV6-1 and TRBJ1-4, with D perhaps TRBD1 (5 bases). The CDR3 contains 14 residues. Trimming removed 7 bases from V and 3 bases from J, with 12 bases in between. Germline V gives CDR1 MNHNS, CDR2 SASEGT. The CDR3 DNA sequence: TGTGCCAGCACCCAGGGACCGCCTAATGAAAAACTGTTTTTT. Its translation is CASTQGPPNEKLFF.

This chain uses TRBV7-2 with TRBJ1-5, with D unclear. CDR3 size: 13 residues. Trimming took 3 bases from V and 4 from J, leaving 7 bases between them. Germline V lookup: CDR1 SGHTA, CDR2 FQGNSA. CDR3: CASSFQENQPQHF. As DNA, the CDR3 is TGTGCCAGCAGCTTCCAGGAAAATCAGCCCCAGCATTTT.